The clone carrying this T cell receptor (beta chain) was observed a few times. The antigen is undetermined. Per germline, CDR1 SGHAT and CDR2 FQNNGV. With 5 bases clipped from V and 4 bases from J, the junction kept 10 bases outside the gene matches. The length of the CDR3 is 16 residues. This sample is drawn from a study of naive and memory T cell subsets. CD4+ T cell IFNgamma after overnight CMV lysate exposure gave donor CMV status. Two oligonucleotides, mixed equimolar, formed the beta constant-region primer covering TRBC1 and TRBC2. The ligated cDNA underwent four PCR rounds using SP2 and nested alpha and beta constant-region primers. Each CDR3 protein is one row after TCRdb ran MiXCR on the UMI-ligation and nested PCR reads. Of 150,000 or so distinct CDR3 sequences in the sample, under 25% were seen once. Study-wide results and caveats: Possibly reflecting memory cells re-expressing CD45RA, a few larger clonotypes occurred in naive repertoires, especially CD8.

J is TRBJ2-7 and V is TRBV11-2; 11 bases line up with TRBD1. Sequencing input: naive CD4+ T cells from blood. The sequence derives from a human donor in good health. In DNA form, the CDR3 reads TGTGCCAGCAGCCGGTCCGGGACAGGGGGATTATACGAGCAGTACTTC. It is translated as CASSRSGTGGLYEQYF.